Each of the 5 T cell receptor beta chains below was sequenced from the same sample in a study of cytomegalovirus exposure and HLA in healthy donors. PCR involved 60 Vbeta and 13 Jbeta primers. Using immunoSEQ multiplex PCR, the repertoire was profiled, and TCRdb retains in-frame clones only, with some absent. The sample has approximately 140,000 clones; approximately 91% are singletons. Sequences were obtained from PBMCs. These receptor sequences come from a woman aged 35 to 49 in good health and CMV-seronegative.

The chain links TRBV27 to TRBJ1-4; D not resolved. Per the germline V gene, CDR1 is MNHEY and CDR2 is SMNVEV (reference sequence). CDR3 length: 13 residues. Trimming removed 2 bases at V and 10 bases at J, with 11 bases between. CDR3 sequence: CASSLQAPGKLFF. DNA for the CDR3: TGTGCCAGCAGTTTACAGGCCCCCGGAAAACTGTTTTTT. Full variable domain (remainder filled in from reference TRBV27 and TRBJ1-4): EAQVTQNPRYLITVTGKKLTVTCSQNMNHEYMSWYRQDPGLGLRQIYYSMNVEVTDKGDVPEGYKVSRKEKRNFPLILESPSPNQTSLYFCASSLQAPGKLFFGSGTQLSVL.

V and J are TRBV28 and TRBJ2-1, with a possible D match to TRBD1 (5 bases). The CDR3 runs to 16 residues. Trimming pared 2 bases from V and 0 bases from J, leaving 11 bases between. Germline V CDR1 and CDR2: MDHEN, SYDVKM. As DNA, the CDR3 is TGTGCCAGCAGTTTACCCGACAGTCGCTCCTACAATGAGCAGTTCTTC. As protein: CASSLPDSRSYNEQFF.

The chain recombines TRBV5-1 with TRBJ2-2; no reliable D call. V was clipped by 4 bases and J by 4 bases, with 8 bases between them. This CDR3 region has 13 residues. Germline values: CDR1 SGHRS, CDR2 YFSETQ. CDR3 sequence: CASSVQLTGELFF. Written as DNA, the CDR3 is TGCGCCAGCAGCGTACAGCTCACCGGGGAGCTGTTTTTT.

The V call is TRBV10-2, the J call TRBJ2-2; 9 bases line up with TRBD2. The CDR3 length is 15 residues. The germline V gene has CDR1 WSHSY and CDR2 SAAADI. V dropped 11 bases and J dropped 6; count of bases not matched to a gene: 13. CDR3 residues: CASSGGGRASGELFF. In DNA, the CDR3 is TGCGCCTCCTCTGGGGGCGGGAGGGCCTCCGGGGAGCTGTTTTTT.

Worth noting for this clone: A read error may produce the germline difference seen at one junction end. V is TRBV6-1 and J is TRBJ2-1; 8 bases map to TRBD2. Germline-derived CDR1 and CDR2 are MNHNS and SASEGT. The CDR3 spans 15 residues. In nucleotides, the CDR3 is TGTGCCAGCAGGGAAGCCGGGACTAGGTTGAATGAGCAGTTCTTC. Translation: CASREAGTRLNEQFF.